Below are 26 T cell receptor beta chains sequenced from a single sample in a study of T cell clonotyping in hematopoietic cell transplantation. TCRdb's copy holds only in-frame clones and misses some; the assay was immunoSEQ multiplex PCR. The sample contains fewer than 50,000 clones, less than 95% of which appear only once. What was sequenced was peripheral blood mononuclear cells. These receptors were taken from a woman between 50 and 59 years old in good health. Some clones in this sample may be carry-over from other donors' samples.

The chain employs TRBV18 and TRBJ1-4, with no clear D. V was cut by 4 bases and J by 5 bases, with 8 bases left in between. The CDR3 covers 13 residues. The V gene's germline CDR1 is KGHSH and CDR2 LQKENI. This CDR3 reads CASSRGQNEKLFF. The CDR3 bases are TGTGCCAGCTCACGGGGTCAAAATGAAAAACTGTTTTTT.

V and J are TRBV4-3 and TRBJ2-3; 10 bases agree with TRBD2. Per the germline V gene, CDR1 is LGHNA and CDR2 is YSLEER. The ends lost 0 bases at V and 0 bases at J; junction bases unmatched: 15. This CDR3 has 21 amino acids. The CDR3 loop reads CASSQEVAGLAGEPSTDTQYF. The CDR3 DNA is TGCGCCAGCAGCCAAGAGGTCGCGGGGCTAGCGGGGGAACCTAGCACAGATACGCAGTATTTT.

The CDR3 DNA reads TGTGCCAGCAGCTTAGAGGGCGGGGACGAGCAGTTCTTC. Its translation is CASSLEGGDEQFF. The chain joins TRBV11-3 to TRBJ2-1; D might be TRBD2 (6 bases). Germline V gene sequence: CDR1 SGHNT, CDR2 YENEEA. This CDR3 has 13 residues. V gave up 0 bases and J gave up 10 bases, with 10 bases separating them.

The J gene is TRBJ1-2, the V gene TRBV27, with D maybe TRBD1 (6 bases). This CDR3 is 14 amino acids long. Trimming shortened V by 5 bases and J by 8 bases, and 18 bases separated the two germline ends. Per germline, CDR1 MNHEY and CDR2 SMNVEV (reference sequence). CDR3 sequence reads: CASSRGAGEVGYTF. As DNA, the CDR3 is TGTGCCAGCAGTAGAGGAGCAGGGGAAGTCGGCTACACCTTC.

The genes are TRBV11-2 and TRBJ1-2; a possible D gene is TRBD1 (5 bases). Trimming took 1 base from V and 1 from J, leaving 10 bases between them. CDR1 and CDR2 (germline): SGHAT, FQNNGV. CDR3 length: 15 residues. The CDR3 is CASSLGGRSNYGYTF. CDR3 bases: TGTGCCAGCAGCTTAGGGGGACGGAGTAACTATGGCTACACCTTC.

The chain has TRBV5-4 and TRBJ1-1; D ambiguous. Germline assignment: CDR1 SGHNT and CDR2 YYREEE (reference sequence). V was trimmed by 2 bases and J by 1 base, leaving 9 bases between them. The CDR3 contains 14 residues. CDR3 nucleotides: TGTGCCAGCAGCTTACTACAGTCGAACACTGAAGCTTTCTTT. Protein: CASSLLQSNTEAFF.

V gene TRBV6-5 combines with J gene TRBJ1-3; the D is unclear. Trimming removed 5 bases from V and 0 bases from J, with 5 bases in between. Germline CDR1 is MNHEY and CDR2 is SVGAGI. The CDR3 length is 13 residues. DNA of the CDR3: TGTGCCAGCAGTCGCCTCTCTGGAAACACCATATATTTT. This encodes CASSRLSGNTIYF.

The DNA for the CDR3 is TGTGCCACAAAGACTAGCGGGGTCAACACAGATACGCAGTATTTT. Encoded protein: CATKTSGVNTDTQYF. The gene calls are TRBV6-1 and TRBJ2-3; 11 bases fit TRBD2. The CDR3 runs 15 residues. With 10 bases clipped from V and 2 bases from J, the junction kept 8 bases outside the gene matches. Germline-derived CDR1 and CDR2 are MNHNS and SASEGT.

By its share, this clone is medium-sized (0.01 to 0.1%). The genes are TRBV13 and TRBJ2-1; D is possibly TRBD2 (5 bases). V was trimmed by 5 bases and J by 2 bases, leaving 7 bases between them. The CDR3 runs to 13 residues. In germline, CDR1 is PRHDT, CDR2 FYEKMQ (reference sequence). CDR3 coding DNA: TGTGCCAGCAGCCCGGGGACCTACAATGAGCAGTTCTTC. It codes for CASSPGTYNEQFF.

V is TRBV19 and J is TRBJ2-3; D gene ambiguous. V dropped 6 bases and J dropped 7 bases, with 11 bases sitting between them. In germline, CDR1 is LNHDA, CDR2 SQIVND (reference sequence). The CDR3 runs to 12 residues. The CDR3 spells CASRGLTYTQYF. The CDR3 DNA follows: TGTGCCAGTAGAGGCTTAACATATACGCAGTATTTT.

The chain links TRBV9 to TRBJ2-5; D is unresolved. Germline values: CDR1 SGDLS, CDR2 YYNGEE. This CDR3 spans 13 amino acids. Trimming took 4 bases from V and 3 from J, leaving 10 bases between them. The CDR3 is CASSRNPEETQYF. CDR3 in DNA: TGTGCCAGCAGCCGAAACCCTGAAGAGACCCAGTACTTC.

The chain combines TRBV4-2 with TRBJ2-3; 7 nucleotides line up with TRBD1. This CDR3 comprises 13 residues. CDR1 and CDR2 from the germline V gene are LGHNA and YNFKEQ. V dropped 4 bases and J dropped 9; count of bases not matched to a gene: 7. The CDR3 nucleotides are TGTGCCAGCAGCCTCCGGCAGGGGGACACGCAGTATTTT. Its protein product is CASSLRQGDTQYF.

The table lists this clone with a count of one. J is TRBJ2-2 and V is TRBV2; no clear D. V dropped 3 bases and J dropped 1 base, with 6 bases sitting between them. This CDR3 has 14 residues. Germline loops: CDR1 SNHLY, CDR2 FYNNEI. DNA for the CDR3: TGTGCCAGCAGTGAGGTACAGAACACCGGGGAGCTGTTTTTT. Its translation: CASSEVQNTGELFF.

The chain carries TRBV19 and TRBJ2-5; D not resolved. With 6 bases removed from V and 5 bases from J, the gap between germline ends came to 16 bases. The CDR3 runs to 14 residues. Germline V gives CDR1 LNHDA, CDR2 SQIVND (reference sequence). The CDR3 is CASSALDGSETQYF. The CDR3 nucleotides read TGTGCCAGTAGCGCCTTAGATGGCTCGGAGACCCAGTACTTC.

The V call is TRBV5-4, the J call TRBJ1-2; D may be TRBD1 (6 bases). V was clipped by 4 bases and J by 5 bases, with 18 bases between them. Germline values: CDR1 SGHNT, CDR2 YYREEE (reference sequence). This CDR3 comprises 15 residues. As DNA, the CDR3 is TGTGCCAGCAGCCCGCGGGGGACCCAGGGGTATGGCTACACCTTC. It is translated as CASSPRGTQGYGYTF.

The chain is built from TRBV27 and TRBJ1-5; D may be TRBD1 (6 bases). This CDR3 contains 16 residues. In germline, CDR1 is MNHEY, CDR2 SMNVEV (reference sequence). V dropped 2 bases and J dropped 0 bases, with 11 bases sitting between them. The CDR3 region is CASSLRGTTSNQPQHF. The CDR3 DNA follows: TGTGCCAGCAGTTTAAGGGGGACAACTAGCAATCAGCCCCAGCATTTT.

CDR3 loop: CASSRPTFYPEETQYF. CDR3 sequence (DNA): TGTGCCAGCAGCCGCCCGACTTTTTATCCAGAAGAGACCCAGTACTTC. This chain connects TRBV5-6 to TRBJ2-5; D is unresolved. CDR3 length: 16 residues. Per the germline V gene, CDR1 is SGHDT and CDR2 is YYEEEE. The V gene lost 4 bases and the J gene lost 3 bases, with 19 bases spanning the gap. The whole variable domain, remainder taken from reference TRBV5-6 and TRBJ2-5, is DAGVTQSPTHLIKTRGQQVTLRCSPKSGHDTVSWYQQALGQGPQFIFQYYEEEERQRGNFPDRFSGHQFPNYSSELNVNALLLGDSALYLCASSRPTFYPEETQYFGPGTRLLVL.

The V and J genes are TRBV28 and TRBJ1-1; a possible D gene is TRBD1 (5 bases). Trimming removed 3 bases from V and 3 bases from J, with 17 bases in between. The CDR3 extends over 16 amino acids. The V gene's germline CDR1 is MDHEN and CDR2 SYDVKM. CDR3 region: CASSFQVGGGYTEAFF. DNA of the CDR3: TGTGCCAGCAGTTTTCAGGTCGGCGGGGGATACACTGAAGCTTTCTTT.

The rearrangement links TRBV29-1 to TRBJ2-2, with 7 bases fitting TRBD2. There are 14 residues in the CDR3. Germline V gene lookup returns CDR1 SQVTM and CDR2 ANQGSEA. Trimming at V came to 4 bases and at J to 1 base, leaving 3 bases not matched to a gene. The CDR3 sequence is CSVGTGGNTGELFF. Written as DNA, the CDR3 is TGCAGCGTTGGGACGGGGGGGAACACCGGGGAGCTGTTTTTT.

The count of this clone is one. V usage is TRBV11-3 and J usage is TRBJ2-5; unclear D gene. V lost 5 bases and J 1 base, leaving 11 bases between the germline ends. This CDR3 contains 14 residues. CDR1 SGHNT and CDR2 YENEEA come from the germline V gene. The CDR3 region is CASSTRYGQETQYF. CDR3 sequence (DNA): TGTGCCAGCAGCACTCGGTATGGCCAAGAGACCCAGTACTTC.

The chain combines TRBV11-2 with TRBJ1-1; unclear D gene. CDR1 is SGHAT and CDR2 is FQNNGV in the germline V gene. The V gene lost 0 bases and the J gene lost 1 base, with 9 bases spanning the gap. The CDR3 spans 15 residues. CDR3: CASSLDLAGNTEAFF. As DNA, the CDR3 is TGTGCCAGCAGCTTAGATCTGGCGGGGAACACTGAAGCTTTCTTT. Full variable domain (remainder filled in from reference TRBV11-2 and TRBJ1-1): EAGVAQSPRYKIIEKRQSVAFWCNPISGHATLYWYQQILGQGPKLLIQFQNNGVVDDSQLPKDRFSAERLKGVDSTLKIQPAKLEDSAVYLCASSLDLAGNTEAFFGQGTRLTVV.

Concerning this clone itself: One junction end does not reproduce the germline sequence, and a read error may be involved. The gene calls are TRBV28 and TRBJ2-7, with 8 bases aligning to TRBD2. CDR3 length: 14 residues. Germline V CDR1 and CDR2: MDHEN, SYDVKM. Written as DNA, the CDR3 is TGTGCCAGCAGCCTCAGGCGGCGGGGGGACGAACAGTACTTC. Protein: CASSLRRRGDEQYF.

The CDR3: CASTNTGEGQETQYF. DNA of the CDR3: TGTGCCAGCACAAATACAGGGGAGGGGCAAGAGACCCAGTACTTC. The chain carries TRBV11-3 and TRBJ2-5; tentatively, D is TRBD1 or TRBD2 (7 bases each). Germline V gives CDR1 SGHNT, CDR2 YENEEA. Deletions cut 7 bases from V and 2 bases from J, with 17 bases between. This CDR3 has 15 amino acids. The entire variable domain, with the rest obtained from reference TRBV11-3 and TRBJ2-5, is as follows: EAGVVQSPRYKIIEKKQPVAFWCNPISGHNTLYWYLQNLGQGPELLIRYENEEAVDDSQLPKDRFSAERLKGVDSTLKIQPAELGDSAVYLCASTNTGEGQETQYFGPGTRLLVL.

The table lists this clone with a count of one. The CDR3 reads CASSRLGQGGETQYF. As DNA, the CDR3 is TGTGCCAGCAGTAGACTCGGACAGGGCGGTGAGACCCAGTACTTC. This chain connects TRBV5-4 to TRBJ2-5; TRBD1 agrees at 8 bases. The CDR3 is 15 amino acids. The trim removed 5 bases at V and 5 bases at J, leaving 11 bases unmatched. CDR1 and CDR2 from the germline V gene are SGHNT and YYREEE (reference sequence).

The rearrangement joins TRBV30 to TRBJ2-1; 8 nucleotides line up with TRBD2. From germline, CDR1 is GTSNPN and CDR2 SVGIG (reference sequence). V was clipped by 3 bases and J by 6 bases; unmatched bases: 4. This CDR3 is built from 13 residues. The CDR3 DNA reads TGTGCCTGGAGGACTAGCGCGGGCAATGAGCAGTTCTTC. It is translated as CAWRTSAGNEQFF. Variable domain in full (rest from reference TRBV30 and TRBJ2-1): SQTIHQWPATLVQPVGSPLSLECTVEGTSNPNLYWYRQAAGRGLQLLFYSVGIGQISSEVPQNLSASRPQDRQFILSSKKLLLSDSGFYLCAWRTSAGNEQFFGPGTRLTVL.

The chain recombines TRBV11-2 with TRBJ2-2, with TRBD2 matching over 11 bases. J was trimmed by 6 bases and V by 4 bases; bases with no gene match: 10. In germline, CDR1 is SGHAT, CDR2 FQNNGV. The CDR3 has 17 residues. In DNA, the CDR3 is TGTGCCAGCAGCTCGAGTAGCGGGGGGGTGTTCCCCGGGGAGCTGTTTTTT. Its translation is CASSSSSGGVFPGELFF.